The 4 T cell receptor beta chains below were found in one sample sequenced in a study of blood T cells in healthy people across ages. Combining a sample-barcoded 5' primer with a J-beta primer mix, a second PCR ran for roughly 6 to 12 cycles. Via MiXCR, TCRdb re-called the 5' RACE reads, giving one row per CDR3 protein. This table has about 670,000 distinct CDR3 sequences, around 52% appearing once. The sequencing sample was made of blood. Receptors were obtained from a woman over 75 in good health.

This sequence joins TRBV28 and TRBJ2-2, with 7 nucleotides matching TRBD1. V shed 4 bases, J shed 4 bases, and the junction held 6 bases outside the gene matches. CDR3 length: 15 amino acids. Germline loops: CDR1 MDHEN, CDR2 SYDVKM. CDR3 DNA: TGTGCCAGCAGTTGGGGGCAGGGGGTCACCGGGGAGCTGTTTTTT. This translates into CASSWGQGVTGELFF.

The chain combines TRBV6-5 with TRBJ2-5; 7 positions agree with TRBD2. The trim removed 8 bases at V and 11 bases at J, leaving 20 bases unmatched. CDR3 length: 15 amino acids. From germline, CDR1 is MNHEY and CDR2 SVGAGI. The CDR3 here is CASSSGGSDYVGQYF. Here the CDR3 DNA reads TGTGCCAGCTCCTCGGGGGGATCGGATTATGTTGGGCAGTACTTC.

This clonotype was counted at least ten times. The V call is TRBV3-1, the J call TRBJ2-1; D is ambiguous. Germline V gene lookup returns CDR1 LGHDT and CDR2 YNNKEL (reference sequence). This CDR3 contains 15 residues. V lost 0 bases and J lost 4, with 10 bases in between. The CDR3 protein is CASSQDRGNYNEQFF. The CDR3 bases are TGTGCCAGCAGCCAAGATCGAGGAAATTACAATGAGCAGTTCTTC.

The chain is built from TRBV29-1 and TRBJ1-1; no clear D. The ends were cut back, 4 bases at V and 4 bases at J, with 19 bases in the middle. CDR3 size: 15 residues. Germline V gene data show CDR1 as SQVTM and CDR2 as ANQGSEA. DNA of the CDR3: TGCAGCGTTGTGGGCAGCCCTCGAGAGGGCACTGAAGCTTTCTTT. This gives the protein CSVVGSPREGTEAFF.